This T cell receptor (beta chain) was identified during a study of blood T cell repertoires in COVID-19. Overall study context: The origin of the acute and convalescent COVID-19 samples was the United States, Italy and Spain. In each case, the material was cDNA or gDNA derived from T cells, B-cell-depleted T cells, or PBMCs.

Authors' methods: Estimation of nucleated cell counts relied on the amplification of reference gene primers. The protocol was immunoSEQ multiplex PCR, while the TCRdb copy is restricted to in-frame clones and leaves out a portion. V and J calls and clone size are given by that table; D and trimming were obtained from the DNA. This sample has 90,000 to 150,000 clones, with roughly four fifths found just once. Germline V gene sequence: CDR1 MNHEY, CDR2 SVGAGI. The CDR3 length is 14 residues. V lost 11 bases and J lost 1, with 18 bases in between. The chain combines TRBV6-5 with TRBJ2-7; possible D gene TRBD2, 7 bases. Sequenced material: peripheral blood. This sequence originates from a human donor in a cohort sampled during active COVID-19. The CDR3 spells CAVNRGALSYEQYF. CDR3 bases: TGTGCCGTCAACCGGGGGGCATTATCCTACGAGCAGTACTTC.